The 6 T cell receptor beta chains below all came from one sample that was sequenced in a study of early T cells in non-severe SARS-CoV-2 infection (dated by TCRdb to the early 2020s). Library preparation was by 5' RACE. Sequencing took place on a NextSeq 500. Using fastp trimming at Q25 and MiXCR clonotype assembly, TCRdb reanalyzed the public sequencing data and kept in-frame beta chains. CDR3 protein duplicates are merged, each entry listing the most common genes and DNA. Counted in this sample were 60,000 or so distinct CDR3 sequences; under 14% of them appeared once. Together, the top ten hold around 1.8% of the sample. Sample: whole blood. The receptors originated from an adult who was a healthcare worker with PCR-confirmed SARS-CoV-2 infection or an uninfected control (not recorded which).

There are many counts of this clonotype. This chain links TRBV12-3 or TRBV12-4 with TRBJ1-3; D call uncertain. The V gene lost 5 bases and the J gene lost 2 bases, with 13 bases spanning the gap. There are 15 residues in the CDR3. The chain's CDR3 is CASSLKGDPGNTIYF. In DNA, the CDR3 is TGTGCCAGCAGTCTCAAGGGAGACCCTGGAAACACCATATATTTT.

There are many counts of this clonotype. The chain uses TRBV6-1 and TRBJ1-2; 7 nucleotides align to TRBD1. V dropped 3 bases and J dropped 5; count of bases not matched to a gene: 9. Germline V gives CDR1 MNHNS, CDR2 SASEGT. There are 15 residues in the CDR3. In DNA form, the CDR3 reads TGTGCCAGCAGTGATCCCCGACAGGGAAAATATGGCTACACCTTC. Translated: CASSDPRQGKYGYTF.

The rearrangement uses TRBV21-1 and TRBJ2-3. TRBV21-1 is a pseudogene. This CDR3 contains 13 residues. CDR3 nucleotide sequence: TGTGCCAGCCACCGGACGGCGGTGGATACGCAGTATTTT. Translating it yields CASHRTAVDTQYF.

This clonotype was counted at least ten times. This chain links TRBV3-1 with TRBJ2-1, with D perhaps TRBD1 or TRBD2 (5 bases each). The CDR3 runs 14 residues. Trimming left V 4 bases short and J 7 bases short, with 14 bases between. Germline lookup yields CDR1 LGHDT and CDR2 YNNKEL (reference sequence). The CDR3 nucleotides are TGTGCCAGCAGCCCGAGGGACGTAAGGAATGAGCAGTTCTTC. Translated, it gives CASSPRDVRNEQFF.

This clonotype was detected many times. The J gene is TRBJ2-1, the V gene TRBV7-2; 12 nucleotides line up with TRBD2. Germline CDR1 reads SGHTA; CDR2 reads FQGNSA. Trimming took 6 bases from V and 4 from J; bases not matched to a gene: 1. This CDR3 has 14 residues. CDR3 sequence: CASRLAGGYNEQFF. The CDR3 nucleotides read TGTGCCAGCAGACTAGCGGGGGGATACAATGAGCAGTTCTTC.

This clonotype has ten or more counts. This sequence joins TRBV3-1 and TRBJ2-5; 10 nucleotides agree with TRBD1. Germline V gene data show CDR1 as LGHDT and CDR2 as YNNKEL (reference sequence). This CDR3 is 14 amino acids long. Trimming removed 5 bases from V and 4 bases from J; junction bases left unmatched: 4. The CDR3 nucleotides are TGTGCCAGCAGCGGGGGACAGGGGAGAGAGACCCAGTACTTC. Amino acid sequence: CASSGGQGRETQYF.